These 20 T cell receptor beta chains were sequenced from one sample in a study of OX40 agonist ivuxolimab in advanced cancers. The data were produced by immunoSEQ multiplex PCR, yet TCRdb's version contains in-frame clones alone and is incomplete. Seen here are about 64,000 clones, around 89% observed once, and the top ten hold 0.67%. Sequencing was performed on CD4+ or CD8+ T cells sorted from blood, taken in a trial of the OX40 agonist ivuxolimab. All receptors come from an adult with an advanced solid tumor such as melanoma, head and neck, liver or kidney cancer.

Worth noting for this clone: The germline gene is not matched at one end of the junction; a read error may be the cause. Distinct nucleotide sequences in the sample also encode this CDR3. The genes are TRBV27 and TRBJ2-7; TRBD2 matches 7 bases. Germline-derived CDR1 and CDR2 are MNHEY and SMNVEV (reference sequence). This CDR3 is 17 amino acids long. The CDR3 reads CASRAAPQGGHAYEQYF. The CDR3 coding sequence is TGTGCCAGCAGGGCCGCCCCCCAGGGAGGGCACGCCTACGAGCAGTACTTT.

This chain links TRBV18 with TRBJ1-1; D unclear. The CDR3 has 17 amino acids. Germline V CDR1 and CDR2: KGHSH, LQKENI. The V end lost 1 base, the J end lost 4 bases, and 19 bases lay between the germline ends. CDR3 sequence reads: CASSPRARGTQFTEAFF. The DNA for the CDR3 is TGTGCCAGCTCACCACGGGCCCGAGGTACACAGTTCACTGAAGCTTTCTTT. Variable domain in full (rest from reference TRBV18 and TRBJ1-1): NAGVMQNPRHLVRRRGQEARLRCSPMKGHSHVYWYRQLPEEGLKFMVYLQKENIIDESGMPKERFSAEFPKEGPSILRIQQVVRGDSAAYFCASSPRARGTQFTEAFFGQGTRLTVV.

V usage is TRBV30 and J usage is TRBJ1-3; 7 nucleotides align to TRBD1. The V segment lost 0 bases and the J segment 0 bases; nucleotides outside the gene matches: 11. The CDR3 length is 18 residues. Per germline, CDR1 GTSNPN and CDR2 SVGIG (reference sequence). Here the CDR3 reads CAWSVRGPGQNSGNTIYF. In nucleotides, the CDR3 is TGTGCCTGGAGTGTAAGGGGTCCGGGACAGAACTCTGGAAACACCATATATTTT.

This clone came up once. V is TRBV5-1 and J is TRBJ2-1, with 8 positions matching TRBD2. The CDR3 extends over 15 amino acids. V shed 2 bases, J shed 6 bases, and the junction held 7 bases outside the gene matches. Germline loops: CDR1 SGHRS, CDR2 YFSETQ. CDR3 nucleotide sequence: TGCGCCAGCAGCTTCCTAGCGGGTGCTGGCAATGAGCAGTTCTTC. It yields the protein CASSFLAGAGNEQFF.

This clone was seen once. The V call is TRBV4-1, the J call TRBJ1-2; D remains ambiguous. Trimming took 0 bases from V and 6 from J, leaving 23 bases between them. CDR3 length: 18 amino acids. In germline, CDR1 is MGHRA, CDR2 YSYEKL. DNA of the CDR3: TGCGCCAGCAGCCAAGAGCCTCGATTCCACGGCGTTCGGGATGGCTACACCTTC. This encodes CASSQEPRFHGVRDGYTF.

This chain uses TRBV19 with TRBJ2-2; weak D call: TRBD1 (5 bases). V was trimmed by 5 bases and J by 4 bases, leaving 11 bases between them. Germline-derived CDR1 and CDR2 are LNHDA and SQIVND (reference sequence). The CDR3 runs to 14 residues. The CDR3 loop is CASSGIRATGELFF. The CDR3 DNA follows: TGTGCCAGTAGTGGCATCAGGGCCACCGGGGAGCTGTTTTTT.

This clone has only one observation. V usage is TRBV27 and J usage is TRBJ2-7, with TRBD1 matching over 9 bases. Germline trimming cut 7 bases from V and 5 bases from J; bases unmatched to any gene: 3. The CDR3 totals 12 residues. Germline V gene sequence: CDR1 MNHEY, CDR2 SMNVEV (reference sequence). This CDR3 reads CASNGQGHEQYF. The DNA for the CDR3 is TGTGCCAGCAACGGACAGGGGCACGAGCAGTACTTC.

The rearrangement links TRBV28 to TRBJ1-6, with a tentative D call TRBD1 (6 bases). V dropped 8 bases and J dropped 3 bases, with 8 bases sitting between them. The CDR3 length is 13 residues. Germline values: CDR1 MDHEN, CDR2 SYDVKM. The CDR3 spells CASRTDYNSPLHF. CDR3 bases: TGTGCCAGCCGGACAGACTATAATTCACCCCTCCACTTT.

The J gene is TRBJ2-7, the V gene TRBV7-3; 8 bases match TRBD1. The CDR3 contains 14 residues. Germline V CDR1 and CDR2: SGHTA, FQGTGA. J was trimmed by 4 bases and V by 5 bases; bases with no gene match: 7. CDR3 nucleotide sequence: TGTGCCAGCAGCCAGACAGGGGCGAGGTACGAGCAGTACTTC. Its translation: CASSQTGARYEQYF.

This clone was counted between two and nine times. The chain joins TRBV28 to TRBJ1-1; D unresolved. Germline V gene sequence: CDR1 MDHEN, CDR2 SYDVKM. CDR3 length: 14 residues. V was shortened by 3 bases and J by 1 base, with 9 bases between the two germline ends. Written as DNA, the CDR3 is TGTGCCAGCAGTTTGGGGATTTGGAACACTGAAGCTTTCTTT. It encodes CASSLGIWNTEAFF.

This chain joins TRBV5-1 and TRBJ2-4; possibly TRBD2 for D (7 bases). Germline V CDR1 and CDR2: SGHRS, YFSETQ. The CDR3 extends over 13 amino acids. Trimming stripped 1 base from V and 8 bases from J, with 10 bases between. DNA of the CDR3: TGCGCCAGCAGCTTGCAGGGGAGGGACATTCAGTACTTC. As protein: CASSLQGRDIQYF.

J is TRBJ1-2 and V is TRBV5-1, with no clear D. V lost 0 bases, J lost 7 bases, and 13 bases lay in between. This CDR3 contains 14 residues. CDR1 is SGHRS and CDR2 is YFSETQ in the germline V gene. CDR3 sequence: CASSLDPSGGGYTF. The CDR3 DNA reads TGCGCCAGCAGCTTGGACCCGTCAGGAGGTGGCTACACCTTC.

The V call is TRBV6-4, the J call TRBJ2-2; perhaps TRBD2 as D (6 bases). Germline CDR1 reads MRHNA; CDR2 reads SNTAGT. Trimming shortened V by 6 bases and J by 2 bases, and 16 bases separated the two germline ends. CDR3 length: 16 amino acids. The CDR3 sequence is CASRRETGVNTGELFF. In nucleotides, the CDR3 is TGTGCCAGCAGACGAGAAACGGGGGTAAACACCGGGGAGCTGTTTTTT.

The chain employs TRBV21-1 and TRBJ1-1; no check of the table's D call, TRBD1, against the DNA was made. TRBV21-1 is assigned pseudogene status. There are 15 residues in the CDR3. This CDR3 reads CASSRWTGLNTEAFF. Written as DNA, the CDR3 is TGTGCCAGCAGCAGATGGACAGGGCTGAACACTGAAGCTTTCTTT.

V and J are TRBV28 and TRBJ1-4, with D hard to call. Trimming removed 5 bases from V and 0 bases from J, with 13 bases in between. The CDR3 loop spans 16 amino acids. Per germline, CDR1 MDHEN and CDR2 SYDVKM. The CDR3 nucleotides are TGTGCCAGCAGTCTTTGGCAGACCGCAACTAATGAAAAACTGTTTTTT. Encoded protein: CASSLWQTATNEKLFF.

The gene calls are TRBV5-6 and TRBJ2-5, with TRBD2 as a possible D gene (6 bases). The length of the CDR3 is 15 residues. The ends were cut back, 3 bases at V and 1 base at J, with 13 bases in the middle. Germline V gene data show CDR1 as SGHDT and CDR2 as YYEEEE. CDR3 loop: CASSWGDLRQETQYF. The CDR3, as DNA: TGTGCCAGCAGCTGGGGGGATCTTCGCCAAGAGACCCAGTACTTC.

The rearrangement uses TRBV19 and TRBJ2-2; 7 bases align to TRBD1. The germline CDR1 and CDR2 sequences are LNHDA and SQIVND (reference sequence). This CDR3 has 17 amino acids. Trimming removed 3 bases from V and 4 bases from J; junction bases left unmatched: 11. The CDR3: CASSILFAGGRTGELFF. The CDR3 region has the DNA TGTGCCAGTAGTATTCTCTTTGCAGGGGGTCGCACCGGGGAGCTGTTTTTT.

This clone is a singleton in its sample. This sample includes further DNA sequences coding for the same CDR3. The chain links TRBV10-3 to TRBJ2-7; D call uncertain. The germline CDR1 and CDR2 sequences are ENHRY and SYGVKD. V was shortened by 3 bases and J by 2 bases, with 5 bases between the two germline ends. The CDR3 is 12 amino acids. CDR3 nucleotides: TGTGCCATCAGTGAAGGGCCCTACGAGCAGTACTTC. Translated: CAISEGPYEQYF.

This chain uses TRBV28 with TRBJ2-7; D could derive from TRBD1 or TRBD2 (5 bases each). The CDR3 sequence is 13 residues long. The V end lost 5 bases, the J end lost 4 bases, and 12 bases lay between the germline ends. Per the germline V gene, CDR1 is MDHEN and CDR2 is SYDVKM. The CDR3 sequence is CASSLGKGYEQYF. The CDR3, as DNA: TGTGCCAGCAGTCTCGGGAAGGGGTACGAGCAGTACTTC.

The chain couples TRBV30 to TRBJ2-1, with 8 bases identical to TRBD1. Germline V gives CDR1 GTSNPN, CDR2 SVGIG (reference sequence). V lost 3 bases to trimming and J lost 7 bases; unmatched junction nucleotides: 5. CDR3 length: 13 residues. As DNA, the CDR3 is TGTGCCTGGAGGAATCAGGGGGCTAATGAGCAGTTCTTC. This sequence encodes CAWRNQGANEQFF.